The rows below give T cell receptor beta chains drawn from one sample of a study of T cell responses to AZD1222 COVID-19 vaccine. Data came from immunoSEQ multiplex PCR; TCRdb stores just in-frame clones and leaves some out. The sample has around 210,000 clones, about 94% seen once. The specimen was peripheral blood, collected 28 days after the second dose of the MenACWY control vaccine. All receptors derive from an adult who received the MenACWY meningococcal vaccine as a control. The CDR3 runs from the conserved cysteine through the conserved F or W. The D gene is left open where the match is weak. Not all rows give a size; the values are once, few, many and, for expanded clones, a class.

>13|TRBD1|-|TRBJ2-5|TRBV18
TGTGCCAGCTCAAAGGACAGGCAAGAGACCCAGTACTTC
CASSKDRQETQYF
>14|-|-|TRBJ2-2|TRBV7-7
TGTGCCAGCAGCTTATATCGATCGTCCGGGGAGCTGTTTTTT
CASSLYRSSGELFF
>14|-|-|TRBJ2-7|TRBV10-3
TGTGCCATCAAGCGGGCGGGGGCGCCTTACGAGCAGTACTTC
CAIKRAGAPYEQYF
>15|TRBD1|-|TRBJ2-2|TRBV10-3
TGTGCCATCGGGATGGGGGACAGAAGCACCGGGGAGCTGTTTTTT
CAIGMGDRSTGELFF
>11|-|-|TRBJ1-2|TRBV9
TGTGCCAGGGGCGGGTTCTATGGCTACACCTTC
CARGGFYGYTF
>14|-|-|TRBJ1-1|TRBV19
TGTGCCAGTAGTATAACCACGGGGAACACTGAAGCTTTCTTT
CASSITTGNTEAFF
>15|TRBD1|once|TRBJ1-2|TRBV6-6
TGTGCCAGCAGTTCCCCCGGGACAGGGGGCCAGGGCTACACCTTC
CASSSPGTGGQGYTF
>17|-|-|TRBJ1-2|TRBV28
TGTGCCAGCAGCCCCGCCGGGCTAACAGGGTCTAACTATGGCTACACCTTC
CASSPAGLTGSNYGYTF
>12|-|-|TRBJ2-2|TRBV30
TGTGCCTGGAGTGTAGGACCCGGGGAGCTGTTTTTT
CAWSVGPGELFF
>16|TRBD1|-|TRBJ1-4|TRBV5-1
TGCGCCAGCAGCTATGGACAGGGTGGAACTAATGAAAAACTGTTTTTT
CASSYGQGGTNEKLFF
>17|TRBD2|-|TRBJ2-3|TRBV11-3
TGTGCCAGCAGCTTCTCAAGCGGGACTACCGACCGGGATACGCAGTATTTT
CASSFSSGTTDRDTQYF
>12|-|-|TRBJ1-2|TRBV5-4
TGTGCCAGCAGCTTGGTGGGGGGAGGCTACACCTTC
CASSLVGGGYTF
>14|-|-|TRBJ2-7|TRBV10-3
TGTGCCATCAGAGGAGGCTCCACCCTCCCCGAGCAGTACTTC
CAIRGGSTLPEQYF
>12|-|-|TRBJ1-3|TRBV6-5
TGTGCCAGCAGGTCGACAGGAAACACCATATATTTT
CASRSTGNTIYF
>13|TRBD1|-|TRBJ2-7|TRBV10-3
TGTGCCATCACCGAGGGACAGCCCTACGAGCAGTACTTC
CAITEGQPYEQYF
>14|TRBD1|once|TRBJ1-1|TRBV7-3
TGTGCCAGCAGCTTAAGGGGGGACAGTACTGAAGCTTTCTTT
CASSLRGDSTEAFF
>18|-|-|TRBJ1-5|TRBV28
TGTGCCAGCAGTTTTCTGGGATCAGGCCCGATTAGCAATCAGCCCCAGCATTTT
CASSFLGSGPISNQPQHF
>14|-|once|TRBJ2-7|TRBV7-3
TGTGCCAGCGCCGCGGGTGGGGATTTGAGCGAGCAGTACTTC
CASAAGGDLSEQYF
>14|-|-|TRBJ1-5|TRBV2
TGTGCCAGCAGTCAGCACGGGAGCAATCAGCCCCAGCATTTT
CASSQHGSNQPQHF
>12|-|once|TRBJ2-7|TRBV29-1
TGCAGCGTTGTTTGGGGGGCCTACGAGCAGTACTTC
CSVVWGAYEQYF
>11|-|-|TRBJ1-6|TRBV28
TGTGCCAGCAGTGCTAATTCACCCCTCCACTTT
CASSANSPLHF
>17|TRBD1|-|TRBJ1-6|TRBV27
TGTGCCAGTAGGGACAGGGTCTCTAATGTGTGGAATTCACCCCTCCACTTT
CASRDRVSNVWNSPLHF
>14|-|-|TRBJ2-7|TRBV7-9
TGTGCCAGCAGCTTAGTGGGCAATTCCTACGAGCAGTACTTC
CASSLVGNSYEQYF
>14|-|-|TRBJ2-6|TRBV9
TGTGCCAGCAGCCTAAGGAGTGGGGCCAACGTCCTGACTTTC
CASSLRSGANVLTF